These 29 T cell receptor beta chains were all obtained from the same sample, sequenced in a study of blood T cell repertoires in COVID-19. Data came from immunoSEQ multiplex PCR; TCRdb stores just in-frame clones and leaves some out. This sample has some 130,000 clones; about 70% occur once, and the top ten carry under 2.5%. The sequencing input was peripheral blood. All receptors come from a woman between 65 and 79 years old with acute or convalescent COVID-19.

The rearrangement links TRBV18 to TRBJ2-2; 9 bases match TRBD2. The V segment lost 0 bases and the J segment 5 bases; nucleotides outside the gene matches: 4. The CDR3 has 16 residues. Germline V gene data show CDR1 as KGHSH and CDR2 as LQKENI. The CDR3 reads CASSPPVLAGTGELFF. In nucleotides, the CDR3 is TGTGCCAGCTCACCACCGGTTCTAGCGGGAACCGGGGAGCTGTTTTTT.

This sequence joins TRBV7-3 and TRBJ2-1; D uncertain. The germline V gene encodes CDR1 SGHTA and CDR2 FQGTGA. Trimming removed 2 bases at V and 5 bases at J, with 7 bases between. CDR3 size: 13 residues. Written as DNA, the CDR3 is TGTGCCAGCAGCTTAGCGGTTAACAATGAGCAGTTCTTC. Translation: CASSLAVNNEQFF.

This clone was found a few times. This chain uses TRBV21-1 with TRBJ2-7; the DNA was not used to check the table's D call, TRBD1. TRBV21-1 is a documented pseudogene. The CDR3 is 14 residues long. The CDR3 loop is CASSLYTGGGEQYF. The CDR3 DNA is TGTGCCAGCAGCCTATATACAGGGGGAGGAGAGCAGTACTTC.

DNA of the CDR3: TGTGCCAGCAGCTCCGGGACAGGGGGCAATGGCTACACCTTC. Its translation is CASSSGTGGNGYTF. The J gene is TRBJ1-2, the V gene TRBV13, with 12 bases lining up with TRBD1. With 4 bases clipped from V and 6 bases from J, the junction kept 3 bases outside the gene matches. CDR1 and CDR2 (germline): PRHDT, FYEKMQ (reference sequence). The CDR3 totals 14 residues.

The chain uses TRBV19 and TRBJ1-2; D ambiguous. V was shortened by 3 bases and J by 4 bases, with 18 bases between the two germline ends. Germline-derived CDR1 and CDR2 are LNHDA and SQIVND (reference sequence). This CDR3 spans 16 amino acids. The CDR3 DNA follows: TGTGCCAGTAGTATCAGGAAGTCCTCTTCCCTCTATGGCTACACCTTC. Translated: CASSIRKSSSLYGYTF.

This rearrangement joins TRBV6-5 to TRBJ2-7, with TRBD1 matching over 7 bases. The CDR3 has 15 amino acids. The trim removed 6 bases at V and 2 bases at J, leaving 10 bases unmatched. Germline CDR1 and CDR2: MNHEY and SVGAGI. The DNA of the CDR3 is TGTGCCAGCAGCACCGTCGGGACAGCTACCTACGAGCAGTACTTC. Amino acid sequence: CASSTVGTATYEQYF.

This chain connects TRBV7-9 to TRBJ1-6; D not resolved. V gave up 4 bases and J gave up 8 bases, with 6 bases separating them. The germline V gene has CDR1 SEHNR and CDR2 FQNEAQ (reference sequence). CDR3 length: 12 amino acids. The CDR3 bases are TGTGCCAGCAGCTCCAGTTATTCACCCCTCCACTTT. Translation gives CASSSSYSPLHF.

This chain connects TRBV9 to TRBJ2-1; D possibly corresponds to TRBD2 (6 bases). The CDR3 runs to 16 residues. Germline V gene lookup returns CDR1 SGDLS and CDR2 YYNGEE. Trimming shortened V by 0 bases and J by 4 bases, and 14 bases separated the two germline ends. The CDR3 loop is CASSVERGGWYNEQFF. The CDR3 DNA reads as TGTGCCAGCAGCGTAGAGAGGGGAGGATGGTACAATGAGCAGTTCTTC.

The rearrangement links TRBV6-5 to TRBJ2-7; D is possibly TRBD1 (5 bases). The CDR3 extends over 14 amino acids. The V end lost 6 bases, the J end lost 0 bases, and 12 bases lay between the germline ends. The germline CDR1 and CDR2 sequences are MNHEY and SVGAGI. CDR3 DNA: TGTGCCAGCAGCGGCCTAGGGGCCTCCTACGAGCAGTACTTC. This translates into CASSGLGASYEQYF.

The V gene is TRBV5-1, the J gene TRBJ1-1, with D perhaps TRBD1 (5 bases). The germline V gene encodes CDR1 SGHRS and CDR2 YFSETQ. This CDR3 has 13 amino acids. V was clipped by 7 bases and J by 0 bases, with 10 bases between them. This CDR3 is CASRGGMNTEAFF. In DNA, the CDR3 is TGCGCCAGCCGGGGGGGAATGAACACTGAAGCTTTCTTT.

The CDR3 here is CASSDGGAVNTEAFF. CDR3 sequence (DNA): TGTGCCAGCAGTGACGGGGGGGCGGTGAACACTGAAGCTTTCTTT. V usage is TRBV2 and J usage is TRBJ1-1; maybe TRBD1 (6 bases). With 3 bases removed from V and 0 bases from J, the gap between germline ends came to 11 bases. The CDR3 covers 15 residues. Per the germline V gene, CDR1 is SNHLY and CDR2 is FYNNEI.

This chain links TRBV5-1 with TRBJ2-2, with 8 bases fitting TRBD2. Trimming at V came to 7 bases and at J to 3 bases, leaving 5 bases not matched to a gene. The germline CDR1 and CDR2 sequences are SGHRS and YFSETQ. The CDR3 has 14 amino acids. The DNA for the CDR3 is TGCGCCAGCGATCGGGAGGGCGACACCGGGGAGCTGTTTTTT. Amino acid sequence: CASDREGDTGELFF.

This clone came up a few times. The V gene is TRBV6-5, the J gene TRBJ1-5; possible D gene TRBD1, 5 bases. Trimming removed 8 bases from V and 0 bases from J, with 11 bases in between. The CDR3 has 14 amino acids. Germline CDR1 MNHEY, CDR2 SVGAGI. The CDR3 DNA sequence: TGTGCCAGCGAGTGGGGGGATAGCAATCAGCCCCAGCATTTT. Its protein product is CASEWGDSNQPQHF.

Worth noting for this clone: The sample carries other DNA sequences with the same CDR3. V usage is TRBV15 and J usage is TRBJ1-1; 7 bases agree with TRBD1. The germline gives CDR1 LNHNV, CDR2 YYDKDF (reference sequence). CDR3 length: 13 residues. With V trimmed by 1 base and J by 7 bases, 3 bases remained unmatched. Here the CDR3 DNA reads TGTGCCACCAGCAGAGGCGGGACAGTTGAAGCTTTCTTT. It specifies CATSRGGTVEAFF.

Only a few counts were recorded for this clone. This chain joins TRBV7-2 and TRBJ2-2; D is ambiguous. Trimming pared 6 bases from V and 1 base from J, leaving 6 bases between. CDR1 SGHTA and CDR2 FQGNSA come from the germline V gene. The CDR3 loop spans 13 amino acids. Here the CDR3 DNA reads TGTGCCAGCAGTGCAGGGAACACCGGGGAGCTGTTTTTT. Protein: CASSAGNTGELFF.

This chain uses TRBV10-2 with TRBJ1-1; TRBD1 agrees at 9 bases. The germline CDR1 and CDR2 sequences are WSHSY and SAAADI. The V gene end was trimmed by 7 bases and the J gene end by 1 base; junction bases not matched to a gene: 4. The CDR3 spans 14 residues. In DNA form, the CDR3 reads TGCGCCAGCAACCGGGGACAGGGGAACACTGAAGCTTTCTTT. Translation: CASNRGQGNTEAFF.

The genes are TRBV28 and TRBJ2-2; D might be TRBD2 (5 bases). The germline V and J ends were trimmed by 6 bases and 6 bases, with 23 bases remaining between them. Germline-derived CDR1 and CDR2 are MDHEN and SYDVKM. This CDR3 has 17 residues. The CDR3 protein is CASSSEGRPAGAGELFF. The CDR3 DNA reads TGTGCCAGCAGCTCCGAAGGCCGGCCCGCCGGGGCCGGGGAGCTGTTTTTT.

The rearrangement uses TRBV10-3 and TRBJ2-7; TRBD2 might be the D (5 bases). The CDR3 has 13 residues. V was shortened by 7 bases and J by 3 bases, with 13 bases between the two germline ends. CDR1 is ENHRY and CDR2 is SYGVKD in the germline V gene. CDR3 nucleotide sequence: TGTGCCATCAAGGTTCATGGGAGCTACGAGCAGTACTTC. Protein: CAIKVHGSYEQYF.

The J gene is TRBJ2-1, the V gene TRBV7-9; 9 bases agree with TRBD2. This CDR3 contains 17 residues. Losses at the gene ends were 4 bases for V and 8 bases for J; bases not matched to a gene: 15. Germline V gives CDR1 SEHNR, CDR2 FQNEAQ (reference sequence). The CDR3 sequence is CASSSLSAGGRSDEQFF. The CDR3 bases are TGTGCCAGCAGCTCCCTGAGCGCGGGGGGGCGAAGCGATGAGCAGTTCTTC. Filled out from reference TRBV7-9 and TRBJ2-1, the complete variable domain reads DTGVSQNPRHKITKRGQNVTFRCDPISEHNRLYWYRQTLGQGPEFLTYFQNEAQLEKSRLLSDRFSAERPKGSFSTLEIQRTEQGDSAMYLCASSSLSAGGRSDEQFFGPGTRLTVL.

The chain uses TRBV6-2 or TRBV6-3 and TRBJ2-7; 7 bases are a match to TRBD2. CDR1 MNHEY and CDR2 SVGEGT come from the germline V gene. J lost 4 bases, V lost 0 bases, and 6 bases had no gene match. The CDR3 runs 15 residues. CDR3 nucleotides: TGTGCCAGCAGTTACTCGTGGGAGGGGAGGTACGAGCAGTACTTC. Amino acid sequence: CASSYSWEGRYEQYF.

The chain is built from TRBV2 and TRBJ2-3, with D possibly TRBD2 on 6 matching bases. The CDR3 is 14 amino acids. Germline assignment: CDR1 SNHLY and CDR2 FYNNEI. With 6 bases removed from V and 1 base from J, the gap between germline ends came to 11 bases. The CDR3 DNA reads TGTGCCAGCAGAAGACTAGGAGGCACAGATACGCAGTATTTT. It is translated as CASRRLGGTDTQYF. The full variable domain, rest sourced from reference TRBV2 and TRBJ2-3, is EPEVTQTPSHQVTQMGQEVILRCVPISNHLYFYWYRQILGQKVEFLVSFYNNEISEKSEIFDDQFSVERPDGSNFTLKIRSTKLEDSAMYFCASRRLGGTDTQYFGPGTRLTVL.

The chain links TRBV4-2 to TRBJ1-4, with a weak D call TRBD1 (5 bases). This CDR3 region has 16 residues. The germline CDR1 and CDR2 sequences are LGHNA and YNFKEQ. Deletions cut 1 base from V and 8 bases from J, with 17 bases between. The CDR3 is CASSQAVRDIVEKLFF. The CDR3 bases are TGTGCCAGCAGCCAAGCTGTCAGGGATATAGTAGAAAAACTGTTTTTT.

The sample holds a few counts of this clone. The CDR3 protein is CASSLVFGSVTDTIYF. CDR3 DNA: TGTGCCAGCAGCTTAGTTTTCGGGTCGGTCACGGACACCATATATTTT. V is TRBV7-9 and J is TRBJ1-3; D gene ambiguous. The CDR3 contains 16 residues. V lost 1 base to trimming and J lost 8 bases, with 18 bases between them. Germline V lookup: CDR1 SEHNR, CDR2 FQNEAQ (reference sequence).

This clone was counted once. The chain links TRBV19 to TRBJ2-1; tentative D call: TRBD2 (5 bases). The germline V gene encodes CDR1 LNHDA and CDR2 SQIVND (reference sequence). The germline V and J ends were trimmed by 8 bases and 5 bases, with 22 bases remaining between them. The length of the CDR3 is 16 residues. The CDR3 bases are TGTGCCAGTTCTGATGTGGGCGGGCACACCGACAATGAGCAGTTCTTC. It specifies CASSDVGGHTDNEQFF.

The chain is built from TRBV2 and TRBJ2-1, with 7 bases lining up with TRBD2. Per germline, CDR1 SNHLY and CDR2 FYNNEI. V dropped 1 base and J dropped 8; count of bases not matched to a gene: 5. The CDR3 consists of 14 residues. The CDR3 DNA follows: TGTGCCAGCAGTGAAGTCGGGGGGAGAGATGAGCAGTTCTTC. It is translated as CASSEVGGRDEQFF.

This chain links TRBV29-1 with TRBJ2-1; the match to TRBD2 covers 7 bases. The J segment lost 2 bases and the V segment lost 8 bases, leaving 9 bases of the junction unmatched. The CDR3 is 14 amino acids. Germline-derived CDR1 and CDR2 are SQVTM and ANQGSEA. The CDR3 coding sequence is TGCAGCACCGGGGCGGGAGAGGCCTACAATGAGCAGTTCTTC. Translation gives CSTGAGEAYNEQFF.

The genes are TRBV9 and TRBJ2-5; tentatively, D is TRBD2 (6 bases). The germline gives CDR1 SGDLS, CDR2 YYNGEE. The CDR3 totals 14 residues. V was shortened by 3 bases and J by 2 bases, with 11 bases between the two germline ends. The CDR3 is CASSGSGTQETQYF. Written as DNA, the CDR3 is TGTGCCAGCAGCGGTAGCGGAACGCAAGAGACCCAGTACTTC. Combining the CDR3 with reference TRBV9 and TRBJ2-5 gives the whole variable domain DSGVTQTPKHLITATGQRVTLRCSPRSGDLSVYWYQQSLDQGLQFLIQYYNGEERAKGNILERFSAQQFPDLHSELNLSSLELGDSALYFCASSGSGTQETQYFGPGTRLLVL.

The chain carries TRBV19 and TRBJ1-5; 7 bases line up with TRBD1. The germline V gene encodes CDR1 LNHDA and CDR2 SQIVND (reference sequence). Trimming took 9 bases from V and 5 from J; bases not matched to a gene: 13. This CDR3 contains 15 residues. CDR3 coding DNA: TGTGCCAGCCGTACAGGGGCTCCCGGCCATCAGCCCCAGCATTTT. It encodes CASRTGAPGHQPQHF.

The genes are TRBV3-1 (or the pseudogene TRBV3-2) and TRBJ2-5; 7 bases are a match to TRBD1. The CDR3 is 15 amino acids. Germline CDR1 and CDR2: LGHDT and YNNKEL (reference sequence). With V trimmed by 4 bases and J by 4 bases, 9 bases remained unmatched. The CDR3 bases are TGTGCCAGCAGCCCACCTCTGACAGGGCGAGAGACCCAGTACTTC. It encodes CASSPPLTGRETQYF.